These 18 T cell receptor beta chains came from one sample sequenced in a study of technical replicates of blood from a handful of donors. Profiling relied on immunoSEQ multiplex PCR, and the TCRdb table lists in-frame clones only, not all of them. There are around 49,000 clones in the sample; around 95% occur only once, and under 0.45% lies in the top ten. Sequencing was carried out using T cells isolated from PBMCs. The receptor set was obtained from a human donor in good health.

The V call is TRBV4-1, the J call TRBJ1-1; the D is unclear. With 4 bases removed from V and 4 bases from J, the gap between germline ends came to 16 bases. CDR3 size: 15 residues. Germline CDR1 MGHRA, CDR2 YSYEKL. The CDR3 region has the DNA TGCGCCAGCAGCCCAGAACCTTATTCGGTCACTGAAGCTTTCTTT. Translated: CASSPEPYSVTEAFF.

This clone appeared a single time. This chain connects TRBV14 to TRBJ2-2, with D unclear. Germline loops: CDR1 SGHDN, CDR2 FVKESK. Trimming pared 0 bases from V and 3 bases from J, leaving 8 bases between. The CDR3 runs to 15 residues. The CDR3 loop is CASSQDTVYTGELFF. The CDR3, as DNA: TGTGCCAGCAGCCAAGACACAGTCTACACCGGGGAGCTGTTTTTT.

V and J are TRBV6-6 and TRBJ2-1; 11 bases fit TRBD2. This CDR3 is 16 amino acids long. The V segment lost 3 bases and the J segment 8 bases; nucleotides outside the gene matches: 9. Germline-derived CDR1 and CDR2 are MNHNY and SVGAGI (reference sequence). Written as DNA, the CDR3 is TGTGCCAGCAGTTATAGCGGGAGGGCCCCCCTCGATGAGCAGTTCTTC. Protein product: CASSYSGRAPLDEQFF.

This sequence joins TRBV19 and TRBJ2-1, with 9 bases fitting TRBD2. Per germline, CDR1 LNHDA and CDR2 SQIVND (reference sequence). This CDR3 spans 18 amino acids. After removal of 3 bases from V and 9 bases from J, the junction contained 18 bases not matched to a gene. CDR3 region: CASSILHTETSGPGEQFF. The CDR3 DNA reads TGTGCCAGTAGTATCCTTCACACTGAGACTAGCGGTCCAGGTGAGCAGTTCTTC.

V is TRBV27 and J is TRBJ2-2; 7 bases map to TRBD2. Germline V gene data show CDR1 as MNHEY and CDR2 as SMNVEV (reference sequence). The CDR3 has 13 amino acids. With V trimmed by 6 bases and J by 4 bases, 2 bases remained unmatched. The CDR3 protein is CASSLAATGELFF. For the CDR3, the DNA is TGTGCCAGCAGCCTAGCGGCCACCGGGGAGCTGTTTTTT.

J is TRBJ2-1 and V is TRBV19; a weak D match, TRBD1 (6 bases). The CDR3 is 14 residues long. Germline loops: CDR1 LNHDA, CDR2 SQIVND (reference sequence). V dropped 1 base and J dropped 2 bases, with 6 bases sitting between them. In nucleotides, the CDR3 is TGTGCCAGTAGTATAGGGACAGCCTACAATGAGCAGTTCTTC. Its translation is CASSIGTAYNEQFF.

The chain carries TRBV18 and TRBJ2-7; D may be TRBD1 (5 bases). V was cut by 3 bases and J by 4 bases, with 13 bases left in between. Germline V gene lookup returns CDR1 KGHSH and CDR2 LQKENI. This CDR3 has 14 amino acids. The CDR3 loop reads CASSPSGFGYEQYF. The DNA for the CDR3 is TGTGCCAGCTCACCCTCAGGGTTTGGGTACGAGCAGTACTTC. Using reference TRBV18 and TRBJ2-7 for the parts outside the CDR3, the full variable domain is NAGVMQNPRHLVRRRGQEARLRCSPMKGHSHVYWYRQLPEEGLKFMVYLQKENIIDESGMPKERFSAEFPKEGPSILRIQQVVRGDSAAYFCASSPSGFGYEQYFGPGTRLTVT.

The chain recombines TRBV10-3 with TRBJ2-7; possibly TRBD1 for D (6 bases). The CDR3 is 14 residues long. V lost 0 bases, J lost 3 bases, and 9 bases lay in between. Germline V gene sequence: CDR1 ENHRY, CDR2 SYGVKD. CDR3 sequence reads: CAISESSRGYEQYF. The CDR3 DNA follows: TGTGCCATCAGTGAGTCGAGCAGGGGCTACGAGCAGTACTTC.

The rearrangement uses TRBV27 and TRBJ1-2; D might be TRBD1 (6 bases). Trimming shortened V by 5 bases and J by 3 bases, and 16 bases separated the two germline ends. This CDR3 comprises 15 residues. Germline CDR1 reads MNHEY; CDR2 reads SMNVEV (reference sequence). The CDR3 spells CASSQNRETYYGYTF. The CDR3 region has the DNA TGTGCCAGCAGTCAGAACAGGGAAACTTACTATGGCTACACCTTC.

The CDR3 protein is CASSKRVSGGLLINEQFF. Written as DNA, the CDR3 is TGTGCCAGCAGCAAGAGGGTCTCGGGGGGGCTCTTAATCAATGAGCAGTTCTTC. The genes are TRBV21-1 and TRBJ2-1; TRBD2, the table's D call, was not compared with the DNA. TRBV21-1 is designated a pseudogene. The CDR3 runs 18 residues.

The rearrangement links TRBV6-5 to TRBJ1-1; a possible D gene is TRBD1 (6 bases). Germline CDR1 is MNHEY and CDR2 is SVGAGI. CDR3 length: 15 amino acids. Deletions cut 2 bases from V and 5 bases from J, with 15 bases between. The CDR3 loop reads CASSYALGANTEAFF. The CDR3 DNA reads TGTGCCAGCAGTTACGCCTTGGGGGCGAATACTGAAGCTTTCTTT.

CDR3 coding DNA: TGTGCCAGCAGCCAAGGGATTAGGGGAATAGATGAGCAGTTCTTC. As protein: CASSQGIRGIDEQFF. This chain uses TRBV9 with TRBJ2-1; TRBD1 might be the D (5 bases). CDR1 and CDR2 from the germline V gene are SGDLS and YYNGEE. The CDR3 sequence is 15 residues long. The V end lost 4 bases, the J end lost 8 bases, and 19 bases lay between the germline ends. The whole variable domain, remainder taken from reference TRBV9 and TRBJ2-1, is DSGVTQTPKHLITATGQRVTLRCSPRSGDLSVYWYQQSLDQGLQFLIQYYNGEERAKGNILERFSAQQFPDLHSELNLSSLELGDSALYFCASSQGIRGIDEQFFGPGTRLTVL.

This sequence joins TRBV6-5 and TRBJ1-5, with D unclear. The CDR3 loop spans 14 amino acids. Germline values: CDR1 MNHEY, CDR2 SVGAGI. Trimming cost V 7 bases and J 2 bases, with 12 bases left between them. The CDR3 coding sequence is TGTGCCAGCACCCCGGTAGCGGGCAATCAGCCCCAGCATTTT. It encodes CASTPVAGNQPQHF.

The V and J genes are TRBV7-6 and TRBJ2-2; 9 bases agree with TRBD2. Looked up from germline, CDR1 is SGHVS and CDR2 is FNYEAQ. V shed 5 bases and J 2 bases; nucleotides not matched to a gene: 6. The CDR3 loop spans 16 amino acids. Here the CDR3 DNA reads TGTGCCAGCAGCCATTCGACTAGCGGAAACACCGGGGAGCTGTTTTTT. It yields the protein CASSHSTSGNTGELFF.

The genes are TRBV19 and TRBJ2-6; 7 positions match TRBD1. This CDR3 region has 14 residues. Germline assignment: CDR1 LNHDA and CDR2 SQIVND (reference sequence). Unmatched junction bases numbered 6, after V lost 9 bases and J lost 4 bases. In DNA, the CDR3 is TGTGCCAGCAACAGGGGTGGGGGGGCCAACGTCCTGACTTTC. Amino acid sequence: CASNRGGGANVLTF. The full variable domain, its missing parts supplied by reference TRBV19 and TRBJ2-6, is DGGITQSPKYLFRKEGQNVTLSCEQNLNHDAMYWYRQDPGQGLRLIYYSQIVNDFQKGDIAEGYSVSREKKESFPLTVTSAQKNPTAFYLCASNRGGGANVLTFGAGSRLTVL.

The chain carries TRBV27 and TRBJ1-4; the match to TRBD1 covers 7 bases. Germline V gene data show CDR1 as MNHEY and CDR2 as SMNVEV (reference sequence). This CDR3 has 14 amino acids. Unmatched junction bases numbered 6, after V lost 6 bases and J lost 5 bases. The CDR3 here is CASRQGVSNEKLFF. The CDR3 coding sequence is TGTGCCAGCAGGCAGGGGGTGAGCAATGAAAAACTGTTTTTT.

The chain carries TRBV9 and TRBJ2-5, with 7 positions matching TRBD2. V lost 4 bases to trimming and J lost 3 bases; unmatched junction nucleotides: 3. The CDR3 contains 13 residues. Germline V gives CDR1 SGDLS, CDR2 YYNGEE. CDR3 DNA sequence: TGTGCCAGCAGCTCTGCGGGAGAAGAGACCCAGTACTTC. It translates to CASSSAGEETQYF.

The V call is TRBV2, the J call TRBJ2-7, with D maybe TRBD2 (6 bases). In germline, CDR1 is SNHLY, CDR2 FYNNEI. The CDR3 runs 14 residues. Trimming pared 4 bases from V and 3 bases from J, leaving 13 bases between. CDR3 DNA sequence: TGTGCCAGCAGTGCGGAGGGAGAACGCTACGAGCAGTACTTC. Amino acid sequence: CASSAEGERYEQYF.